These 24 T cell receptor beta chains originate from one sample sequenced in a study of regulatory T cells in long-lasting Graves disease. TCR beta libraries were built with iRepertoire HTBI primers and Arm-PCR of CDR3 regions. One entry per CDR3 protein results from TCRdb running MiXCR on the multiplex PCR reads. This table holds 600,000 to 650,000 distinct CDR3 sequences, about 16% found once. The time point is: newly diagnosed GD, antithyroid drugs for less than 3 months. PBMC RNA was the source of the TCR library. These data also featured in a second study, about T cells in Graves' hyperthyroidism and ophthalmopathy.

Here the sequenced sample was peripheral blood mononuclear cells (PBMCs), taken at new diagnosis, from a patient treated with antithyroid drugs. These receptors were obtained from a woman aged 25 to 39 with Graves disease.

V usage is TRBV6-1 and J usage is TRBJ2-7; 9 nucleotides match TRBD1. CDR1 and CDR2 (germline): MNHNS, SASEGT. The CDR3 spans 13 residues. The V and J ends lost 7 bases and 3 bases, in that order; junction bases with no gene match: 4. The CDR3 is CASKTGGGYEQYF. In DNA, the CDR3 is TGTGCCAGCAAAACAGGGGGCGGCTACGAGCAGTACTTC.

The chain has TRBV6-5 and TRBJ2-1; either TRBD1 or TRBD2 may fit D (5 bases each). V was clipped by 0 bases and J by 7 bases, with 13 bases between them. The CDR3 covers 15 residues. Germline V gene lookup returns CDR1 MNHEY and CDR2 SVGAGI. The CDR3, as DNA: TGTGCCAGCAGTTACTCTAGGGACGCCCGGAATGAGCAGTTCTTC. Translated, it gives CASSYSRDARNEQFF.

This clonotype has a count of ten or more. One junction end disagrees with the germline gene, perhaps due to a read error. The CDR3 is CASSSGTSTDTQYF. The CDR3 region has the DNA TGTGCCAGCAGTTCCGGGACTAGCACAGATACGCAGTATTTT. The rearrangement uses TRBV5-1 and TRBJ2-3; possible D gene TRBD2, 6 bases. The CDR3 is 14 residues long. Per germline, CDR1 SGHRS and CDR2 YFSETQ.

This clonotype has a handful of counts. The CDR3 DNA follows: TGCAGTGCTAGAGGACGGGCTGTGAGCTCCTACAATGAGCAGTTCTTC. Translation gives CSARGRAVSSYNEQFF. V gene TRBV20-1 combines with J gene TRBJ2-1; D unresolved. V lost 1 base and J lost 0, with 13 bases in between. Germline lookup yields CDR1 DFQATT and CDR2 SNEGSKA (reference sequence). CDR3 length: 16 residues.

The chain joins TRBV9 to TRBJ1-2, with 10 nucleotides matching TRBD1. The CDR3 is made up of 14 amino acids. V lost 4 bases and J lost 4; bases outside the gene matches: 4. Germline V gene data show CDR1 as SGDLS and CDR2 as YYNGEE. CDR3 nucleotide sequence: TGTGCCAGCAGCTTGACAGGGGGCCTCTATGGCTACACCTTC. Translated, it gives CASSLTGGLYGYTF.

This clonotype was recorded at least ten times. This sequence joins TRBV28 and TRBJ1-1; TRBD1 matches 9 bases. Germline CDR1 reads MDHEN; CDR2 reads SYDVKM. V lost 5 bases, J lost 0 bases, and 10 bases stayed unmatched. The CDR3 sequence is 17 residues long. CDR3 sequence: CASSPQGAGTMNTEAFF. The CDR3 DNA follows: TGTGCCAGCAGTCCACAGGGGGCGGGTACCATGAACACTGAAGCTTTCTTT.

The chain is built from TRBV18 and TRBJ2-1, with TRBD1 identical over 8 bases. Trimming at V came to 3 bases and at J to 5 bases, leaving 9 bases not matched to a gene. The CDR3 covers 16 residues. Germline CDR1 reads KGHSH; CDR2 reads LQKENI. The CDR3 sequence: CASSPGAQGVDNEQFF. CDR3 coding DNA: TGTGCCAGCTCACCCGGAGCACAGGGGGTGGACAATGAGCAGTTCTTC.

Points on this clonotype: This may arise from a read error, as a much more abundant clone is one base away. The V call is TRBV28, the J call TRBJ2-7, with 10 positions matching TRBD2. Germline CDR1 MDHEN, CDR2 SYDVKM. The CDR3 sequence is 16 residues long. Trimming cost V 7 bases and J 4 bases; bases outside gene matches: 13. DNA for the CDR3: TGTGCCAGCACCGGGGCTAGCGGGAGTCACGGTTACGAGCAGTACTTC. Protein product: CASTGASGSHGYEQYF.

This clonotype occurred a few times. The chain recombines TRBV18 with TRBJ2-7; 8 positions match TRBD1. The CDR3 has 17 residues. Germline CDR1 is KGHSH and CDR2 is LQKENI. V trimming: 3 bases; J trimming: 4 bases; junction bases outside the gene matches: 14. The CDR3 here is CASSPGTGPRRSYEQYF. The CDR3 DNA sequence: TGTGCCAGCTCACCGGGGACAGGTCCCCGTAGATCGTACGAGCAGTACTTC.

In this sample, this clonotype turned up many times. This rearrangement joins TRBV12-3 or TRBV12-4 to TRBJ2-5; a possible D gene is TRBD1 (6 bases). The V gene lost 6 bases and the J gene lost 5 bases, with 13 bases spanning the gap. The CDR3 has 13 residues. This CDR3 is CASRTGTWETQYF. In nucleotides, the CDR3 is TGTGCCAGCAGAACAGGGACATGGGAGACCCAGTACTTC.

This clonotype was counted at least ten times. The V and J genes are TRBV2 and TRBJ2-4; possibly TRBD1 for D (6 bases). V dropped 6 bases and J dropped 2 bases, with 11 bases sitting between them. Germline CDR1 reads SNHLY; CDR2 reads FYNNEI. The CDR3 is 14 residues long. CDR3 nucleotide sequence: TGTGCCAGCAGGGGGTGGGACACCAAAAACATTCAGTACTTC. This codes for CASRGWDTKNIQYF.

This clonotype was recorded at least ten times. The rearrangement joins TRBV20-1 to TRBJ2-1; D may be TRBD2 (6 bases). Trimming removed 6 bases at V and 0 bases at J, with 15 bases between. Germline CDR1 reads DFQATT; CDR2 reads SNEGSKA (reference sequence). The CDR3 is 15 residues long. The CDR3 DNA is TGCAGTGCGGCCGGGGCGGGGAGCTCCTACAATGAGCAGTTCTTC. Protein: CSAAGAGSSYNEQFF.

This clonotype came up many times. The chain is built from TRBV12-3 or TRBV12-4 and TRBJ1-6, with 9 bases identical to TRBD1. V dropped 6 bases and J dropped 7; count of bases not matched to a gene: 7. The CDR3 contains 15 residues. CDR3 sequence reads: CASRHLGQGNSPLHF. The CDR3 DNA reads TGTGCCAGCAGACACTTGGGACAGGGCAATTCACCCCTCCACTTT.

There are many counts of this clonotype. This chain uses TRBV28 with TRBJ2-2; TRBD1 matches 9 bases. Unmatched junction bases numbered 7, after V lost 5 bases and J lost 0 bases. The CDR3 is 17 amino acids. Germline CDR1 reads MDHEN; CDR2 reads SYDVKM. The CDR3, as DNA: TGTGCCAGCAGTGTCCCGACAGGGGGGACGAACACCGGGGAGCTGTTTTTT. As protein: CASSVPTGGTNTGELFF.

The chain is built from TRBV7-2 and TRBJ2-2; D possibly corresponds to TRBD2 (6 bases). Between the trimmed V and J ends, which lost 4 bases and 9 bases, there was a span of 12 bases. The germline V gene encodes CDR1 SGHTA and CDR2 FQGNSA. The CDR3 covers 13 residues. CDR3: CASSSSGSRELFF. The CDR3 DNA follows: TGTGCCAGCAGCTCCTCCGGGAGCCGGGAGCTGTTTTTT.

CDR3 coding DNA: TGCGCCAGCAGCTTGAATCTAGCGGGGGCGAACACCGGGGAGCTGTTTTTT. Its translation: CASSLNLAGANTGELFF. This chain joins TRBV5-1 and TRBJ2-2; 10 nucleotides agree with TRBD2. The germline CDR1 and CDR2 sequences are SGHRS and YFSETQ. This CDR3 comprises 17 residues. The ends lost 1 base at V and 0 bases at J; junction bases unmatched: 3.

In its sample, this clonotype was seen a few times. V is TRBV6-1 and J is TRBJ2-1; D may be TRBD2 (5 bases). V was pared by 8 bases and J by 0 bases, with 8 bases between. Germline CDR1 is MNHNS and CDR2 is SASEGT. The CDR3 contains 13 residues. In nucleotides, the CDR3 is TGTGCCAGCCGCAGCGGCTCCTACAATGAGCAGTTCTTC. Amino acids: CASRSGSYNEQFF.

The chain couples TRBV28 to TRBJ2-7, with D unclear. The ends were cut back, 1 base at V and 5 bases at J, with 12 bases in the middle. Per the germline V gene, CDR1 is MDHEN and CDR2 is SYDVKM. This CDR3 is 14 amino acids long. The CDR3 DNA reads TGTGCCAGCAGTTTATATGGCAGCCCCCACGAGCAGTACTTC. Its translation: CASSLYGSPHEQYF.

This clonotype was recorded many times. The chain uses TRBV7-3 and TRBJ1-1; D might be TRBD1 (6 bases). V was clipped by 6 bases and J by 4 bases, with 15 bases between them. Germline CDR1 reads SGHTA; CDR2 reads FQGTGA. This CDR3 comprises 14 residues. The DNA of the CDR3 is TGTGCCAGCAGGGCAGGGGATCGGAGCACTGAAGCTTTCTTT. The encoded protein is CASRAGDRSTEAFF.

At least ten counts were recorded for this clonotype. The rearrangement links TRBV7-6 to TRBJ1-6; the match to TRBD1 covers 10 bases. Germline-derived CDR1 and CDR2 are SGHVS and FNYEAQ. The J segment lost 9 bases and the V segment lost 4 bases, leaving 6 bases of the junction unmatched. The CDR3 covers 15 residues. The CDR3 sequence is CASSSVRDRGSPLHF. CDR3 nucleotide sequence: TGTGCCAGCAGCTCGGTTCGGGACAGGGGTTCACCCCTCCACTTT.

This clonotype was counted ten times or more. This sequence joins TRBV11-2 and TRBJ2-7; a weak D match, TRBD2 (5 bases). V was clipped by 2 bases and J by 3 bases, with 14 bases between them. Per the germline V gene, CDR1 is SGHAT and CDR2 is FQNNGV. The CDR3 has 15 residues. CDR3 amino acids: CASSLSEGASYEQYF. The CDR3, as DNA: TGTGCCAGCAGCTTAAGTGAGGGAGCCAGCTACGAGCAGTACTTC.

For this clonotype: This may come from a read error, since a much larger clone is one base off. The rearrangement uses TRBV19 and TRBJ1-1, with D possibly TRBD1 on 5 matching bases. In germline, CDR1 is LNHDA, CDR2 SQIVND (reference sequence). Trimming removed 7 bases from V and 3 bases from J, with 15 bases in between. The CDR3 is made up of 14 amino acids. CDR3 protein: CASNKRGLDTEAFF. The CDR3 DNA sequence: TGTGCCAGTAATAAAAGGGGACTGGACACTGAAGCTTTCTTT.

The gene calls are TRBV20-1 and TRBJ2-1; 7 bases agree with TRBD2. The CDR3 is 14 amino acids. V lost 5 bases, J lost 9 bases, and 13 bases stayed unmatched. The germline V gene has CDR1 DFQATT and CDR2 SNEGSKA (reference sequence). The CDR3 nucleotides are TGCAGTGCTGGTGCTGCGGGAGAAGGAAGTGAGCAGTTCTTC. Its translation is CSAGAAGEGSEQFF.

V is TRBV7-8 and J is TRBJ2-5; either TRBD1 or TRBD2 may supply D (5 bases each). Between the trimmed V and J ends, which lost 4 bases and 8 bases, there was a span of 17 bases. CDR1 and CDR2 (germline): SGHVS, FQNEAQ. CDR3 size: 14 residues. In nucleotides, the CDR3 is TGTGCCAGCAGCTCCAGCAGGGACCTTTTAACCCAGTACTTC. Its protein is CASSSSRDLLTQYF.